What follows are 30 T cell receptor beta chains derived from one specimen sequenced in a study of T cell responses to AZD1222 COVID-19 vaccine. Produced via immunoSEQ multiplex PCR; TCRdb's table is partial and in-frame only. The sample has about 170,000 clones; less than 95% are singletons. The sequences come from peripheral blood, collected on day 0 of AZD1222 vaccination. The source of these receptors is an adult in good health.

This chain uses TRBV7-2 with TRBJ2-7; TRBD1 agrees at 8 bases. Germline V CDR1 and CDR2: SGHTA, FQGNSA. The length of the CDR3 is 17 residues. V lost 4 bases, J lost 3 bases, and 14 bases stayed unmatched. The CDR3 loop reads CASSSSVLRTGNYEQYF. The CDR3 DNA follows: TGTGCCAGCAGCTCCTCAGTGCTCCGGACAGGGAACTACGAGCAGTACTTC.

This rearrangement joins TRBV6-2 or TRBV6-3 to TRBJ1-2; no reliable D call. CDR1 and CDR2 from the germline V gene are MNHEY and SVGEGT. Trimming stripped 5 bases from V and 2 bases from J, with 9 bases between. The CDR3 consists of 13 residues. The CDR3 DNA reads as TGTGCCAGCAGTCGACCGGGGAACTATGGCTACACCTTC. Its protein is CASSRPGNYGYTF.

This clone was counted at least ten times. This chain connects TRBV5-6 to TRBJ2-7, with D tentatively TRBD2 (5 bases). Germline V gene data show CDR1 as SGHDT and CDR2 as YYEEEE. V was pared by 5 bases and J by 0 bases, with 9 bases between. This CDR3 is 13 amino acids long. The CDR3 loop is CASRAASSYEQYF. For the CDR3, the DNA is TGTGCCAGCAGAGCGGCCAGCTCCTACGAGCAGTACTTC.

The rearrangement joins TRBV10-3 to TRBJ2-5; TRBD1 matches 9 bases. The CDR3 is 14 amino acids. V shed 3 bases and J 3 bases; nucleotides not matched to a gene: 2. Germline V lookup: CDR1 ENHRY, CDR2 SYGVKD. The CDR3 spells CAISDRDREETQYF. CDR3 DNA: TGTGCCATCAGTGATCGGGACAGGGAAGAGACCCAGTACTTC.

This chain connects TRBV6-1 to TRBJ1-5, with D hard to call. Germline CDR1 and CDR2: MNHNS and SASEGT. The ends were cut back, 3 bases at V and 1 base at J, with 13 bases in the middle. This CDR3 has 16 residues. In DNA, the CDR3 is TGTGCCAGCAGTGAGGGGAAGGCCAGAAGCAATCAGCCCCAGCATTTT. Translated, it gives CASSEGKARSNQPQHF.

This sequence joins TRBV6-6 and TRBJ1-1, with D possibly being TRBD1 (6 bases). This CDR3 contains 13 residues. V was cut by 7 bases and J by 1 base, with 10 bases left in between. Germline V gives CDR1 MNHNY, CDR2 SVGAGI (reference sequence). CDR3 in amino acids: CASNRGQNTEAFF. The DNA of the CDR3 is TGTGCCAGCAACCGGGGGCAGAACACTGAAGCTTTCTTT.

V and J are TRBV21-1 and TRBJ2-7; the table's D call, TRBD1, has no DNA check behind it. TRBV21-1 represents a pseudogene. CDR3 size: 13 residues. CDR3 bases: TGTGCCAGGGACAGCCACCTAGCCTACGAGCAGTACTTC. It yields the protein CARDSHLAYEQYF.

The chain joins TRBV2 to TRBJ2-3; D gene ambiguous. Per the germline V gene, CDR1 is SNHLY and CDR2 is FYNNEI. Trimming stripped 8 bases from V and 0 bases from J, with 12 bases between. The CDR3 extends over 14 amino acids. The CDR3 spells CASQAGPSTDTQYF. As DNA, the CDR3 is TGTGCCAGCCAGGCAGGCCCGAGCACAGATACGCAGTATTTT.

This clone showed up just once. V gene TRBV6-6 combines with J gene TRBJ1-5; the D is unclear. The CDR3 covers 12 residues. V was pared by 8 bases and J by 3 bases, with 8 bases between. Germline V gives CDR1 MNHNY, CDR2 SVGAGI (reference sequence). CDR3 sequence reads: CASHPTNQPQHF. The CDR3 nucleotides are TGTGCCAGCCACCCGACCAATCAGCCCCAGCATTTT.

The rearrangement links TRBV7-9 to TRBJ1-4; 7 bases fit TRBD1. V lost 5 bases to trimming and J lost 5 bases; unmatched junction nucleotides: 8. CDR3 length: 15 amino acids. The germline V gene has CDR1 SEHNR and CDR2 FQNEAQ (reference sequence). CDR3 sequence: CASSPSGQKNEKLFF. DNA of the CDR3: TGTGCCAGCAGCCCTTCGGGACAGAAAAATGAAAAACTGTTTTTT.

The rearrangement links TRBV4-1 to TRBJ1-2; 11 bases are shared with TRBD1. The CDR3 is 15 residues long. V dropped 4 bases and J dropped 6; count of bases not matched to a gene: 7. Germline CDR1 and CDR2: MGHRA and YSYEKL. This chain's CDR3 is CASSPWDRGEHGYTF. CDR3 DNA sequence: TGCGCCAGCAGCCCCTGGGACAGGGGGGAGCATGGCTACACCTTC.

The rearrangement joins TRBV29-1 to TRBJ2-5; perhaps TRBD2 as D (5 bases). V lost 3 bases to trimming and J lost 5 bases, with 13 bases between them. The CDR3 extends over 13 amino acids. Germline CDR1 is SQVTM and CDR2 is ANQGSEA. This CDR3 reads CSVEGSLGETQYF. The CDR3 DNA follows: TGCAGCGTTGAGGGGAGCCTAGGGGAGACCCAGTACTTC.

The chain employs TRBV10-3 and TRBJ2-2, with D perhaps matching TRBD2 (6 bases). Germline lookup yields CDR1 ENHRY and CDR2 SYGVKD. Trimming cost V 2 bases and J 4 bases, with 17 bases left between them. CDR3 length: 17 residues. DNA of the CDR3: TGTGCCATCAGTGAGCCCAGTAATGTGGGGGGCACCGGGGAGCTGTTTTTT. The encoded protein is CAISEPSNVGGTGELFF.

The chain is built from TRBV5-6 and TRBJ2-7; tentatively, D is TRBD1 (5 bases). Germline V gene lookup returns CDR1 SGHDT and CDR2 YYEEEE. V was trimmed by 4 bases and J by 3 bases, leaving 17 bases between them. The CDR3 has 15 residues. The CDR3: CASSPKSGQHYEQYF. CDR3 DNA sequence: TGTGCCAGCAGCCCAAAGTCCGGACAACACTACGAGCAGTACTTC.

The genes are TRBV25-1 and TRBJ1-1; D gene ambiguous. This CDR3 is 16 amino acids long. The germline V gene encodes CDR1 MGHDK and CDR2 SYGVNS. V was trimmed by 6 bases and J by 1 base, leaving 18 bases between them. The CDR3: CASSSLSDGKNTEAFF. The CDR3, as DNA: TGTGCCAGCAGCTCATTGAGCGACGGTAAGAACACTGAAGCTTTCTTT.

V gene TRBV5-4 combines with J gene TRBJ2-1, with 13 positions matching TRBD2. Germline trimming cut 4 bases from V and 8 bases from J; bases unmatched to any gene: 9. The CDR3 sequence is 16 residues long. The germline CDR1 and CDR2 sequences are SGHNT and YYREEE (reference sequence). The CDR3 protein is CASSAFTSGGADEQFF. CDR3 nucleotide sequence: TGTGCCAGCAGCGCCTTCACTAGCGGGGGGGCCGATGAGCAGTTCTTC.

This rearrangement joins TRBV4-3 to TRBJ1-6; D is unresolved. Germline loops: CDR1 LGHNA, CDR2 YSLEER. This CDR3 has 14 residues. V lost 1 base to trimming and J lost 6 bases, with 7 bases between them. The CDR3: CASSQAGSNSPLHF. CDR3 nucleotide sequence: TGCGCCAGCAGCCAAGCTGGGAGTAATTCACCCCTCCACTTT.

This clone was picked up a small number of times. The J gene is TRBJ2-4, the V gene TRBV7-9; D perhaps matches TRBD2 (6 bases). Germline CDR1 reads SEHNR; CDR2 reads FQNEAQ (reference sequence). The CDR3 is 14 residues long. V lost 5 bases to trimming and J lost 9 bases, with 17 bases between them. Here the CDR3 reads CASSPSLQEGIQYF. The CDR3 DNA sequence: TGTGCCAGCAGCCCAAGCTTACAGGAGGGCATTCAGTACTTC.

CDR3 amino acids: CASSLTGFNGYTF. DNA for the CDR3: TGTGCCAGCAGCCTAACAGGGTTCAATGGCTACACCTTC. The rearrangement uses TRBV13 and TRBJ1-2; weak D call: TRBD1 (6 bases). With 5 bases removed from V and 6 bases from J, the gap between germline ends came to 13 bases. Germline CDR1 is PRHDT and CDR2 is FYEKMQ (reference sequence). CDR3 length: 13 amino acids. The full variable domain, completed using reference TRBV13 and TRBJ1-2, is AAGVIQSPRHLIKEKRETATLKCYPIPRHDTVYWYQQGPGQDPQFLISFYEKMQSDKGSIPDRFSAQQFSDYHSELNMSSLELGDSALYFCASSLTGFNGYTFGSGTRLTVV.

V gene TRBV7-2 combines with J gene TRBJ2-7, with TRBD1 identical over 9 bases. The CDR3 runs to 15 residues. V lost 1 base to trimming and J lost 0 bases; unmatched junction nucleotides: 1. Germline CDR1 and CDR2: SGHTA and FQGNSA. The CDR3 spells CASSLEQGASYEQYF. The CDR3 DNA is TGTGCCAGCAGCTTAGAACAGGGGGCCTCCTACGAGCAGTACTTC.

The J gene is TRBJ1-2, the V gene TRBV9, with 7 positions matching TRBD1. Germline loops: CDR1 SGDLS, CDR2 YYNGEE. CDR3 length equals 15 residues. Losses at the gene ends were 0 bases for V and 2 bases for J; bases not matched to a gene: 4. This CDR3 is CASSVEGQRNYGYTF. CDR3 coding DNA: TGTGCCAGCAGCGTAGAGGGACAGAGAAACTATGGCTACACCTTC.

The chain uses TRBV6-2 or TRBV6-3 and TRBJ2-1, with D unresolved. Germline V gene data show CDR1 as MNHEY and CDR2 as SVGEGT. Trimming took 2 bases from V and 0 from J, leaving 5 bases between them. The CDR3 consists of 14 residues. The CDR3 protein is CASSYAGSYNEQFF. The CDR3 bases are TGTGCCAGCAGTTACGCTGGCTCCTACAATGAGCAGTTCTTC.

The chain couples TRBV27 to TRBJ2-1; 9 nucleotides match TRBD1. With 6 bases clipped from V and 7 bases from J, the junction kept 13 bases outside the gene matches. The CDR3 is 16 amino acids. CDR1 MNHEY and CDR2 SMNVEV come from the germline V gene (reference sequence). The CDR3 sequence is CASSRTGTGSKNEQFF. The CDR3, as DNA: TGTGCCAGCAGCCGTACCGGGACAGGGAGTAAGAATGAGCAGTTCTTC.

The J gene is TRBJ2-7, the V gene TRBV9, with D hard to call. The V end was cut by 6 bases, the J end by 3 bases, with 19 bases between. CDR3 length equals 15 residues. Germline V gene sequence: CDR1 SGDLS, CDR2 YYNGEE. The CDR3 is CASIRRRPRHYEQYF. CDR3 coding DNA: TGTGCCAGCATCAGACGTCGGCCTCGGCACTACGAGCAGTACTTC.

The CDR3 DNA is TGTGCCAGCAGCAAAGACCCGGGACAGGGCTACGAGCAGTACTTC. This gives the protein CASSKDPGQGYEQYF. The chain has TRBV9 and TRBJ2-7; TRBD1 matches 9 bases. Germline lookup yields CDR1 SGDLS and CDR2 YYNGEE. J lost 3 bases, V lost 4 bases, and 8 bases had no gene match. The CDR3 spans 15 residues. Supplemented by reference TRBV9 and TRBJ2-7, the full variable domain reads DSGVTQTPKHLITATGQRVTLRCSPRSGDLSVYWYQQSLDQGLQFLIQYYNGEERAKGNILERFSAQQFPDLHSELNLSSLELGDSALYFCASSKDPGQGYEQYFGPGTRLTVT.

CDR3 sequence reads: CSVMQDSYEQYF. The CDR3 DNA follows: TGCAGCGTTATGCAGGACTCCTACGAGCAGTACTTC. The chain carries TRBV29-1 and TRBJ2-7; D remains ambiguous. V gave up 5 bases and J gave up 0 bases, with 8 bases separating them. In germline, CDR1 is SQVTM, CDR2 ANQGSEA. The CDR3 covers 12 residues.

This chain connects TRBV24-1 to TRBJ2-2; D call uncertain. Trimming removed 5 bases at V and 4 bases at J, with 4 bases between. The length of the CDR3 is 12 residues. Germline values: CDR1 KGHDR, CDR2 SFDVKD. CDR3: CATSGVTGELFF. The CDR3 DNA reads TGTGCCACCAGTGGTGTCACCGGGGAGCTGTTTTTT.

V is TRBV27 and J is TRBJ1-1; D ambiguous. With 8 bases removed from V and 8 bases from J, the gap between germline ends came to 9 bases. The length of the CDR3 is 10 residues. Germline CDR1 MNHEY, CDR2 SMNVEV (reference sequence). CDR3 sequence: CASGFTEAFF. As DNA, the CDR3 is TGTGCCAGCGGCTTCACCGAAGCTTTCTTT.

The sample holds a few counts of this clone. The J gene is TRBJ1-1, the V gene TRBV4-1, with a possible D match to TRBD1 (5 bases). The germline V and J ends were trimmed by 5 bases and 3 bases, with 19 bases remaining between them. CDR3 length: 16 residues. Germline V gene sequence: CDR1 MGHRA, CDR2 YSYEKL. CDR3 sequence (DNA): TGCGCCAGCAGCTATCAGGGCGCAGGGACTGACACTGAAGCTTTCTTT. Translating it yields CASSYQGAGTDTEAFF.

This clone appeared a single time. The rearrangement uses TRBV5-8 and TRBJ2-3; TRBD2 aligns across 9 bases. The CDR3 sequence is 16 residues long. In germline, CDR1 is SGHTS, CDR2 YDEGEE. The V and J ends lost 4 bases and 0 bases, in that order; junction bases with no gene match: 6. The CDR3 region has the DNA TGTGCCAGCAGCCAGCGGGGGGCCTCTAGCACAGATACGCAGTATTTT. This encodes CASSQRGASSTDTQYF. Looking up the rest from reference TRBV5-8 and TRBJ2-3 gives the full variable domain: EAGVTQSPTHLIKTRGQQATLRCSPISGHTSVYWYQQALGLGLQFLLWYDEGEERNRGNFPPRFSGRQFPNYSSELNVNALELEDSALYLCASSQRGASSTDTQYFGPGTRLTVL.